This TCR beta chain was retrieved from a study of somatic mutations in cytotoxic T cells in rheumatoid arthritis. The CDR3 spans 14 residues. The germline V and J ends were trimmed by 8 bases and 0 bases, with 11 bases remaining between them. CDR1 is MNHNS, CDR2 SASEGT, per germline. Regarding the study as a whole: With age, CD8+ clonality increased in rheumatoid arthritis patients, whereas no such increase appeared in healthy controls. The antigen targets of the expanded CD8+ clones lacked identification.

The method was immunoSEQ multiplex PCR; TCRdb's version includes in-frame clones alone and lacks a portion of them. In the table there are about 15,000 clones, about 69% of which are singletons. About this clone itself: What it recognizes is unknown.

This sequence originates from an adult with rheumatoid arthritis. The sample consisted of CD8+ T cells sorted from blood. V is TRBV6-1 and J is TRBJ1-5; D ambiguous. For the CDR3, the DNA is TGTGCCAGCGGCCAGGTGATTAGCAATCAGCCCCAGCATTTT. It yields the protein CASGQVISNQPQHF.